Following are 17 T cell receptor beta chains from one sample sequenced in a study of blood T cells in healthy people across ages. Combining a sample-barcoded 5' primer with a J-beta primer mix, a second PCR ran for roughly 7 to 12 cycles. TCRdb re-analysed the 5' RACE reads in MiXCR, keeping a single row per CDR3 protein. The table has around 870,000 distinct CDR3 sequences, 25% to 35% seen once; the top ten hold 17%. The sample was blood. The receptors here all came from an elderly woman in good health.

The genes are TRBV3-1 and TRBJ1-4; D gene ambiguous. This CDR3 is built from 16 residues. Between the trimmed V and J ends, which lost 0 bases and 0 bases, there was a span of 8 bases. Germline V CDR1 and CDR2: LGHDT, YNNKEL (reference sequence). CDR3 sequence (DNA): TGTGCCAGCAGCCAAGAATTGATCGCAACTAATGAAAAACTGTTTTTT. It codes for CASSQELIATNEKLFF.

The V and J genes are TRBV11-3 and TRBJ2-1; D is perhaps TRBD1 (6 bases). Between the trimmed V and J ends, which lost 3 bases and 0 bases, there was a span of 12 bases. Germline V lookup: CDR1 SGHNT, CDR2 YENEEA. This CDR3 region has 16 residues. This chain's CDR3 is CASSFTRGASYNEQFF. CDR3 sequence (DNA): TGTGCCAGCAGCTTTACCAGGGGAGCCTCCTACAATGAGCAGTTCTTC. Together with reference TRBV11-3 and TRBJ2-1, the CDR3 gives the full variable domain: EAGVVQSPRYKIIEKKQPVAFWCNPISGHNTLYWYLQNLGQGPELLIRYENEEAVDDSQLPKDRFSAERLKGVDSTLKIQPAELGDSAVYLCASSFTRGASYNEQFFGPGTRLTVL.

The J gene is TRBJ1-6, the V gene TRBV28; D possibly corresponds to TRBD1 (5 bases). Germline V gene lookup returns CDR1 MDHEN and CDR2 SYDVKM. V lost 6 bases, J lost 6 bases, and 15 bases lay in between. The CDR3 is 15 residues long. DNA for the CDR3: TGTGCCAGCAGGCGCCGACAGATTATTAATTCACCCCTCCACTTT. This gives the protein CASRRRQIINSPLHF. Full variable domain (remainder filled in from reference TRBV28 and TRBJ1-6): DVKVTQSSRYLVKRTGEKVFLECVQDMDHENMFWYRQDPGLGLRLIYFSYDVKMKEKGDIPEGYSVSREKKERFSLILESASTNQTSMYLCASRRRQIINSPLHFGNGTRLTVT.

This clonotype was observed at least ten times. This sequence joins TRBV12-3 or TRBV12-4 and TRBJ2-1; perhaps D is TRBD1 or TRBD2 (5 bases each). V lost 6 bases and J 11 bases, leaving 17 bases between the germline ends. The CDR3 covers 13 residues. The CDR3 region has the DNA TGTGCCAGCAGGTGGGGCGGGTCGCTGCAGCAGTTCTTC. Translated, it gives CASRWGGSLQQFF.

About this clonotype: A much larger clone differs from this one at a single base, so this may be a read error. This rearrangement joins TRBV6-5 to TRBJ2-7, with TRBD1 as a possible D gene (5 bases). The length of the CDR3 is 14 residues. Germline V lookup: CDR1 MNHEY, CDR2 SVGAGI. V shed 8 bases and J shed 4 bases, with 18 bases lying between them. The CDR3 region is CASGPSTVSYEQYF. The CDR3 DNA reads TGTGCCAGCGGTCCCTCGACAGTTTCGTACGAGCAGTACTTC.

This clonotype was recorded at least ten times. CDR3 residues: CASAGPDTDTQYF. CDR3 coding DNA: TGCGCCAGCGCCGGGCCCGACACAGATACGCAGTATTTT. The chain is built from TRBV5-1 and TRBJ2-3; D ambiguous. Germline assignment: CDR1 SGHRS and CDR2 YFSETQ. This CDR3 is 13 amino acids long. Trimming stripped 7 bases from V and 2 bases from J, with 11 bases between. Variable domain in full (rest from reference TRBV5-1 and TRBJ2-3): KAGVTQTPRYLIKTRGQQVTLSCSPISGHRSVSWYQQTPGQGLQFLFEYFSETQRNKGNFPGRFSGRQFSNSRSEMNVSTLELGDSALYLCASAGPDTDTQYFGPGTRLTVL.

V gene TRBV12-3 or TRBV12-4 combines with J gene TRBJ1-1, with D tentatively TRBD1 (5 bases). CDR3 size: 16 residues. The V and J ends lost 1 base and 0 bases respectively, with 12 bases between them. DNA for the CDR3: TGTGCCAGCAGTTTAGGGGACTCTTCCATGAACACTGAAGCTTTCTTT. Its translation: CASSLGDSSMNTEAFF.

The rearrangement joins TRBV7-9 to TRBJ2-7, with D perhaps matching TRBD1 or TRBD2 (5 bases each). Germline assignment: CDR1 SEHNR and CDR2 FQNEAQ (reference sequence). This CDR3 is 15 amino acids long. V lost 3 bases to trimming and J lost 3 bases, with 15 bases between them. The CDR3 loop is CASSFSGTAGYEQYF. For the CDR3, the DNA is TGTGCCAGCAGCTTCTCGGGGACGGCGGGCTACGAGCAGTACTTC.

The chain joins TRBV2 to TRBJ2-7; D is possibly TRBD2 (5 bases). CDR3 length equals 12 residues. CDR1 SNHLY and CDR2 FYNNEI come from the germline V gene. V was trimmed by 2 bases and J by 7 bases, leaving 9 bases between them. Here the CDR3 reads CASSETGNEQYF. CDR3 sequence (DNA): TGTGCCAGCAGTGAAACGGGGAATGAGCAGTACTTC.

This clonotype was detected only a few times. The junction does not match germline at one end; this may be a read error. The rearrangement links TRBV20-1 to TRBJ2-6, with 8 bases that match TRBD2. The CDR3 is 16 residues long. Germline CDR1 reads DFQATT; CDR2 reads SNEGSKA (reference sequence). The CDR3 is CSARSGGLTGANVRTF. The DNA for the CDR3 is TGCAGTGCTAGGAGCGGGGGCCTCACTGGGGCCAACGTCCGGACTTTC.

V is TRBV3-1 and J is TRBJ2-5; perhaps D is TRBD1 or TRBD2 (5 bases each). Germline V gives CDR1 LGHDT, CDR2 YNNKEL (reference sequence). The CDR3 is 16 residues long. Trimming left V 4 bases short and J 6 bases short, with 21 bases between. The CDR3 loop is CASSPEGPSVGKTQYF. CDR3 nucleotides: TGTGCCAGCAGCCCCGAGGGGCCGTCAGTGGGAAAGACCCAGTACTTC.

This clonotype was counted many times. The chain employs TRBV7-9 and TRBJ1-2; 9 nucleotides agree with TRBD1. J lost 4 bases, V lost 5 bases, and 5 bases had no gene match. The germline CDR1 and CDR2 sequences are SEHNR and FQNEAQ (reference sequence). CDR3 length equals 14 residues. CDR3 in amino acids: CASSPGQGIYGYTF. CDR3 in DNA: TGTGCCAGCAGCCCGGGACAGGGAATCTATGGCTACACCTTC. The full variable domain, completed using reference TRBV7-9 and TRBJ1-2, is DTGVSQNPRHKITKRGQNVTFRCDPISEHNRLYWYRQTLGQGPEFLTYFQNEAQLEKSRLLSDRFSAERPKGSFSTLEIQRTEQGDSAMYLCASSPGQGIYGYTFGSGTRLTVV.

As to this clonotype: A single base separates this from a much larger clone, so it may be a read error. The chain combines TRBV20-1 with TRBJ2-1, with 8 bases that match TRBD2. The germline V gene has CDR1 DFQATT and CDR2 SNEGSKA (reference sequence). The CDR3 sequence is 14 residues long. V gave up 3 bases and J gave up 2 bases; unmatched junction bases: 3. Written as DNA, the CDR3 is TGCAGTGCTAGGCGGACTAGCACCTACAATGAGCAGTTCTTC. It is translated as CSARRTSTYNEQFF.

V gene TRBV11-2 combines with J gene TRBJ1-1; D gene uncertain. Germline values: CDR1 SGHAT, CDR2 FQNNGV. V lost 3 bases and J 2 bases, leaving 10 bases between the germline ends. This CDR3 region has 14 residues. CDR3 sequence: CASSLMGFNTEAFF. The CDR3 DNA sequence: TGTGCCAGCAGCTTGATGGGATTTAACACTGAAGCTTTCTTT.

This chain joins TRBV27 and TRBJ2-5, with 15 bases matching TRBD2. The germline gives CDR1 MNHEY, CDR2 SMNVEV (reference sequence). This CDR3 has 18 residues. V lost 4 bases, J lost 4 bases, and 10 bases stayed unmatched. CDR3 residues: CASSSNTPGLAGGETQYF. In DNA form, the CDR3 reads TGTGCCAGCAGTTCCAACACCCCGGGACTAGCGGGAGGAGAGACCCAGTACTTC.

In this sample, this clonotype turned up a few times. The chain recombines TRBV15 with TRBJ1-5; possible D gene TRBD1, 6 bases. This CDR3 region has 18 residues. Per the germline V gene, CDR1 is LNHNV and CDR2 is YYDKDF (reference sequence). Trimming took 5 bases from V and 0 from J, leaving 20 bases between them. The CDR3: CATSPRTWGPASNQPQHF. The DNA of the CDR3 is TGTGCCACCAGCCCTCGGACCTGGGGGCCAGCTAGCAATCAGCCCCAGCATTTT.

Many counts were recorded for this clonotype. CDR3 nucleotide sequence: TGTGCCAGCAGTAGGGGAGGAGCGCAGTATTTT. Protein sequence: CASSRGGAQYF. The gene calls are TRBV12-3 or TRBV12-4 and TRBJ2-3; a weak D match, TRBD2 (6 bases). This CDR3 region has 11 residues. V was shortened by 5 bases and J by 10 bases, with 10 bases between the two germline ends.